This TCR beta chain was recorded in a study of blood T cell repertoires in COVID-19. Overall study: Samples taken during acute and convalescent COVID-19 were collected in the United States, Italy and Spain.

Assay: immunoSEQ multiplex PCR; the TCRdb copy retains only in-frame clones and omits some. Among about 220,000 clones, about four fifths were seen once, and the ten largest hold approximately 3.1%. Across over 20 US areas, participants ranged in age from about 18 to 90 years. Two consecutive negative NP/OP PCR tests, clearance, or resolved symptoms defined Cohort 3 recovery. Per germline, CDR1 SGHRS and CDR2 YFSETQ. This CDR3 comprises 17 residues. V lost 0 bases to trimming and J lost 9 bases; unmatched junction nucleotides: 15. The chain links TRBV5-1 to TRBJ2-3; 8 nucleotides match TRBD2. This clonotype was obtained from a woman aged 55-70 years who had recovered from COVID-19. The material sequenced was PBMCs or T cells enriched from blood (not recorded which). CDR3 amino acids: CASSLALAGGLLPTQYF. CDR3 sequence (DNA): TGCGCCAGCAGCTTGGCCCTCGCGGGAGGACTTTTGCCGACGCAGTATTTT.